The entry below gives a single T cell receptor beta chain sequence along with its context. Its antigen specificity is not known. No clone much larger than this one lies a single base away; base qualities are absent. The data derive from a study of shared clonotypes between healthy human individuals (dated by TCRdb to about 2020). A note on the overall study: Three men and two women, aged 18 to 49 years, made up the cohort. For each donor, three plates each were used for CD4 naive and CD4 memory, two plates were used for CD8 naive, and one plate was used for CD8 memory. To estimate repertoire size and how much clonotypes are shared between individuals, the study performed deep sequencing of blood TCR repertoires from about five healthy adults. Libraries were prepared and TCR repertoires were sequenced by different laboratories using diverse techniques, in order to increase sequencing depth and limit assay-specific biases. Leukapheresis yielded between about 0.94 and 10 billion PBMCs per donor. General conclusions and limits of the study: Because the study included only a small number of donors, the genetic and exposure-history diversity represented was limited. Pairwise subsampling led to the expectation that sequencing depth would affect the degree of clonotype sharing among donors. Across four donors, roughly 5% of naive CD4, roughly 3.5% of naive CD8, about 2% of memory CD4, and about 0.44% of memory CD8 clonotypes were shared. Only blood was sampled, and tissue TCR repertoires likely differ from those in blood. Compared with non-shared clonotypes, the clonotypes found in all four sorted-subset donors had higher generation probabilities. Larger estimated clonotype richness was generally found for naive subsets than for memory subsets. Even with the large sequencing depth, rarefaction of the sorted-subset datasets indicated that sequencing was incomplete.

Using the deep immunoSEQ assay, multiplex PCR amplified TCR CDR3 regions from genomic DNA. For each cell subset, the extracted genomic DNA was distributed evenly across all wells of several immunoSEQ 96-well plates, and each plate served as one replicate. For sorted subsets, approximately 190 ng genomic DNA, equal to 30,000 to 35,000 T cell genomes, was loaded into each replicate PCR. Purified libraries were measured with a Qubit 3.0 fluorometer, size-checked on a Bioanalyzer 2100, and measured again with the KAPA Library Quantification kit. A separate single-read 150-cycle Illumina NextSeq 550 flow cell was used to sequence each immunoSEQ 96-well plate. In the paper's pipeline: The immunoSEQ output contained only junctional sequences without quality scores, so filtering could not match that applied to full-length reads. Sequences were annotated with PyIR, a Python wrapper for IgBLAST v1.9, and V/J genes and CDR3 were assigned using IMGT germline references. Reads with weak V/J assignments (E-value above 1e-6), missing CDR3, stop codons, out-of-frame junctions, or ambiguous translated residues were removed. V3J clonotypes were defined as sequences sharing the same inferred V gene, J gene, and CDR3 amino acid sequence. The percentage overlap between two repertoires was calculated by dividing the number of shared unique clonotypes by the size of the smaller repertoire. Three approaches were used to assess repertoire richness: RTK rarefaction, the Chao1 estimator, and Recon v2.1 estimates of unobserved clonotypes. For all TCRbeta clonotypes obtained by the gDNA method from a handful of donors, generation probabilities were computed with OLGA. Held by TCRdb, this immuneACCESS table contains in-frame sequences only and omits some clones. Under half of the omission traces to an unresolved V gene where checked; the cause of the rest is unknown. The V and J calls and the clone size are those of that table, but D and trimming were determined from the DNA. For this sample the table gives about 1.1 million clones, of which roughly 77% were detected only once. Jointly, the top ten make up roughly 0.82% of the sample.

The donors were healthy, HIV-negative adults who had no recently reported acute infections or vaccinations. Every donor was a Caucasian adult living in Nashville, Tennessee, USA. CD4+ T cells were enriched through magnetic negative selection, after which naive cells were positively selected on CD45RA and the remaining negative fraction served as the memory subset. Blood was obtained by leukapheresis, after which PBMCs were separated by Ficoll-Histopaque density gradient centrifugation and cryopreserved in liquid nitrogen vapor phase. Analytical flow cytometry was used to check the purity and quantity of each magnetically sorted T cell population. Genomic DNA was isolated from every sorted fraction and measured by UV absorbance on a Nanodrop 2000c. Input material: memory CD4+ T cells from PBMCs. This sample's cell subset or site label indicates: CD45RA-negative fraction. The sequence derives from a man between 18 and 29 years old in good health. Some clones in this sample may be carry-over from other donors' samples.

The CDR3 sequence is CASSPMTGSYEQYF. The nucleotide sequence is TGTGCCAGCAGCCCGATGACAGGGTCCTACGAGCAGTACTTC. The sequence links TRBV5-4 to TRBJ2-7, and TRBD1 matches 7 of the central bases. Germline trimming: 4 bases from V, 1 base from J; junction bases outside gene matches: 5. The CDR3 numbers 14 residues from cysteine through phenylalanine. Only the CDR3 region is kept as DNA, spanning 42 bases read in frame from base 1. The germline V gene encodes CDR1 SGHNT and CDR2 YYREEE (reference sequence).